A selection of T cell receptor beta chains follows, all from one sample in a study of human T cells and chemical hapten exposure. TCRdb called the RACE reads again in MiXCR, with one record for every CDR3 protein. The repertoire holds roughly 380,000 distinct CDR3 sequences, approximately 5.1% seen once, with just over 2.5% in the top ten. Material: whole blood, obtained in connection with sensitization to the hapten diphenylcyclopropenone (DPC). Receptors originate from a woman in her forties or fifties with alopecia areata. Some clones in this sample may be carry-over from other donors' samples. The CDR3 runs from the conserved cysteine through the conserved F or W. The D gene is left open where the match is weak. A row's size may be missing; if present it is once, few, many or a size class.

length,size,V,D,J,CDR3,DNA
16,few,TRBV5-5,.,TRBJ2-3,CASSLESLRFTDTQYF,TGTGCCAGCAGCTTGGAATCTTTACGGTTCACAGATACGCAGTATTTT
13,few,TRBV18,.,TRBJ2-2,CASSPPFTGELFF,TGTGCCAGCTCACCACCCTTTACCGGGGAGCTGTTTTTT
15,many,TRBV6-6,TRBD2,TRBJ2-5,CASSFLAGGSETQYF,TGTGCCAGCAGTTTCTTAGCGGGAGGTAGTGAGACCCAGTACTTC
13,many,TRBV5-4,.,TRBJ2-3,CASSVTGPDTQYF,TGTGCCAGCAGCGTAACAGGGCCCGATACGCAGTATTTT
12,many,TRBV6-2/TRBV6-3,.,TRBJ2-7,CASSTGTSEQYF,TGTGCCAGCAGCACCGGGACTTCCGAGCAGTACTTC
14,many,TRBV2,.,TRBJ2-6,CASSGHSGANVLTF,TGTGCCAGCAGTGGACACTCTGGGGCCAACGTCCTGACTTTC
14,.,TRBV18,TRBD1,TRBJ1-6,CASSAGTGQSPLHF,TGTGCCAGCTCGGCCGGGACAGGGCAATCACCCCTCCACTTT
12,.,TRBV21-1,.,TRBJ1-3,CASPARGNTIYF,TGTGCCAGCCCAGCACGCGGAAACACCATATATTTT
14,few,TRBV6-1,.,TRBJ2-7,CASSEGVGSYEQYF,TGTGCCAGCAGTGAAGGGGTCGGTTCCTACGAGCAGTACTTC
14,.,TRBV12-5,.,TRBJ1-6,CASGSEVPHSPLHF,TGTGCTAGTGGTTCAGAGGTCCCGCATTCACCCCTCCACTTT
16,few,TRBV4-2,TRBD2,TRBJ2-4,CASSQSGGLAKNIQYF,TGTGCCAGCAGCCAAAGCGGGGGGTTGGCCAAAAACATTCAGTACTTC
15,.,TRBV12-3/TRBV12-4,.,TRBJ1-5,CASSFYVRGQQPQHF,TGTGCCAGCAGTTTTTATGTCCGGGGACAACAGCCCCAGCATTTT
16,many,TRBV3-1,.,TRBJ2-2,CASRPRRHTTGGELFF,TGTGCCAGCAGACCCCGCCGGCACACAACTGGCGGGGAGCTGTTTTTT
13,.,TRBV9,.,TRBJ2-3,CASSAPLLDTQYF,TGTGCCAGCAGCGCGCCCCTATTAGATACGCAGTATTTT